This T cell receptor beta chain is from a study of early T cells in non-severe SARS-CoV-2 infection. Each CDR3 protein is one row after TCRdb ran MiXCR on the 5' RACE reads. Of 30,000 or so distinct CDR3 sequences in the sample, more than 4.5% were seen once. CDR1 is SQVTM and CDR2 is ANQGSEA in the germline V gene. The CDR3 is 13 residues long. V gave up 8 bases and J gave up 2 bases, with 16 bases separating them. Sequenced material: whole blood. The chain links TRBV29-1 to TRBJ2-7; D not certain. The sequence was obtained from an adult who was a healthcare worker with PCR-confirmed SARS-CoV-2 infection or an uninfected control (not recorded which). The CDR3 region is CSILTLRPYEQYF. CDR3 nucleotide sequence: TGCAGCATTCTCACACTTCGTCCCTACGAGCAGTACTTC.